This TCR beta chain originates from a study of shared clonotypes between healthy human individuals. Findings of the study overall: The generation probabilities recorded for non-shared clonotypes fell below those of clonotypes shared by all four donors. Only blood samples were collected, and tissue repertoires likely differ.

Concerning this clone itself: Its antigen is not known.

In replicate PCRs of sorted subsets, approximately 210 ng DNA, approximately 32,000 T cell genomes, was used. Profiling relied on immunoSEQ multiplex PCR, and the TCRdb table lists in-frame clones only, not all of them. The sample shows around 2,100,000 clones, over 85% of them seen only once. CD8 cells classed as naive were CD45RO-negative and positively selected for CCR7, excluding terminally differentiated effector memory CD45RA+ cells. Donors included only healthy HIV-negative adults lacking recent acute infections or vaccinations. Germline V gives CDR1 SGHDT, CDR2 YYEEEE. The CDR3 extends over 14 amino acids. V was cut by 0 bases and J by 6 bases, with 7 bases left in between.

The chain recombines TRBV5-6 with TRBJ1-6, with no clear D. This clonotype was sampled from a young man in good health. Specimen: naive CD8+ T cells sorted from blood. For the CDR3, the DNA is TGTGCCAGCAGCTTGGTACGGTCTAATTCACCCCTCCACTTT. This gives the protein CASSLVRSNSPLHF.